This T cell receptor (beta chain) was identified during a study of T cell responses to AZD1222 COVID-19 vaccine. Study-level findings and limits: A rise in Spike-specific TCR breadth and depth followed two AZD1222 doses.

Sequencing used immunoSEQ multiplex PCR; TCRdb keeps in-frame clones, though not all of them. The sample carries about 100,000 clones, just over 85% recorded once. CDR3 size: 15 residues. V lost 5 bases and J lost 6; bases outside the gene matches: 9. Germline V gene sequence: CDR1 SGHVS, CDR2 FQNEAQ. Comment on this clone: Its antigen is still unknown.

The receptor was derived from an adult in good health. The chain carries TRBV7-8 and TRBJ1-5, with TRBD1 identical over 8 bases. Sequenced here: peripheral blood, sampled on day 0 of AZD1222 vaccination. CDR3 DNA sequence: TGTGCCAGCAGCCCGTTGGACAGGGCGGCTCAGCCCCAGCATTTT. As protein: CASSPLDRAAQPQHF.